The 21 T cell receptor beta chains given below trace back to one sample, sequenced in a study of T cell changes during pregnancy in multiple sclerosis. Assay: immunoSEQ multiplex PCR; the TCRdb copy retains only in-frame clones and omits some. There are 65,000 to 85,000 clones in the sample; nearly 95% occur only once, and 0.29% lies in the top ten. Source: CD4+ T cells from peripheral blood mononuclear cells, taken after pregnancy. All receptors come from a female donor with multiple sclerosis, enrolled in a pregnancy study.

The gene calls are TRBV5-1 and TRBJ2-2; TRBD2 matches 14 bases. The length of the CDR3 is 16 residues. Germline CDR1 is SGHRS and CDR2 is YFSETQ. V was pared by 4 bases and J by 5 bases, with 4 bases of the junction left unmatched. CDR3: CASSPGTSGRTGELFF. In nucleotides, the CDR3 is TGCGCCAGCAGCCCCGGGACTAGCGGGAGAACCGGGGAGCTGTTTTTT. Complete variable domain (other parts from reference TRBV5-1 and TRBJ2-2): KAGVTQTPRYLIKTRGQQVTLSCSPISGHRSVSWYQQTPGQGLQFLFEYFSETQRNKGNFPGRFSGRQFSNSRSEMNVSTLELGDSALYLCASSPGTSGRTGELFFGEGSRLTVL.

This clone has just one count. The chain employs TRBV7-3 and TRBJ2-1; 14 positions match TRBD2. Germline CDR1 is SGHTA and CDR2 is FQGTGA. V shed 5 bases, J shed 11 bases, and the junction held 5 bases outside the gene matches. This CDR3 is 14 amino acids long. This CDR3 is CASSQGLAGAKQFF. CDR3 in DNA: TGTGCCAGCAGCCAGGGACTAGCGGGGGCCAAGCAGTTCTTC. The entire variable domain, with the rest obtained from reference TRBV7-3 and TRBJ2-1, is as follows: GAGVSQTPSNKVTEKGKYVELRCDPISGHTALYWYRQSLGQGPEFLIYFQGTGAADDSGLPNDRFFAVRPEGSVSTLKIQRTERGDSAVYLCASSQGLAGAKQFFGPGTRLTVL.

V and J are TRBV5-1 and TRBJ2-7; TRBD1 is a possible D gene (5 bases). The CDR3 sequence is 14 residues long. The ends were cut back, 4 bases at V and 2 bases at J, with 13 bases in the middle. Germline V gene sequence: CDR1 SGHRS, CDR2 YFSETQ. The CDR3 coding sequence is TGCGCCAGCAGCCTAACCTCAGGGACCTACGAGCAGTACTTC. Its translation: CASSLTSGTYEQYF.

This rearrangement joins TRBV28 to TRBJ1-2, with 7 nucleotides matching TRBD1. The V segment lost 5 bases and the J segment 3 bases; nucleotides outside the gene matches: 6. CDR1 and CDR2 (germline): MDHEN, SYDVKM. The CDR3 runs to 14 residues. Here the CDR3 reads CASSQVTGDYGYTF. For the CDR3, the DNA is TGTGCCAGCAGTCAGGTAACAGGGGACTATGGCTACACCTTC.

The gene calls are TRBV19 and TRBJ1-1, with D hard to call. V was pared by 0 bases and J by 1 base, with 6 bases between. The germline CDR1 and CDR2 sequences are LNHDA and SQIVND (reference sequence). The CDR3 is 14 residues long. CDR3 sequence: CASSIDHGNTEAFF. The CDR3 nucleotides read TGTGCCAGTAGTATAGATCACGGGAACACTGAAGCTTTCTTT.

The chain combines TRBV19 with TRBJ2-2, with TRBD1 matching 7 bases. Germline V gene lookup returns CDR1 LNHDA and CDR2 SQIVND (reference sequence). This CDR3 contains 16 residues. The trim removed 5 bases at V and 7 bases at J, leaving 13 bases unmatched. CDR3 coding DNA: TGTGCCAGTAGTCCGGGGACAGTCCGAACACGCGGGGAGCTGTTTTTT. The encoded protein is CASSPGTVRTRGELFF.

The chain employs TRBV5-1 and TRBJ2-3; 13 nucleotides align to TRBD2. From germline, CDR1 is SGHRS and CDR2 YFSETQ. This CDR3 contains 18 residues. V was pared by 4 bases and J by 2 bases, with 10 bases of the junction left unmatched. CDR3: CASSPGLAGSLYTDTQYF. CDR3 nucleotides: TGCGCCAGCAGCCCGGGACTAGCGGGGTCCTTATACACAGATACGCAGTATTTT.

This chain connects TRBV19 to TRBJ2-1, with 9 nucleotides matching TRBD2. The CDR3 extends over 15 amino acids. With 1 base clipped from V and 4 bases from J, the junction kept 2 bases outside the gene matches. Germline CDR1 is LNHDA and CDR2 is SQIVND (reference sequence). CDR3 loop: CASSIASGVYNEQFF. CDR3 sequence (DNA): TGTGCCAGTAGTATAGCTAGCGGGGTTTACAATGAGCAGTTCTTC.

This chain joins TRBV27 and TRBJ2-1, with 10 bases identical to TRBD2. V lost 9 bases, J lost 2 bases, and 4 bases stayed unmatched. There are 14 residues in the CDR3. Per the germline V gene, CDR1 is MNHEY and CDR2 is SMNVEV (reference sequence). The CDR3 DNA sequence: TGTGCCAGTCAGCGGGAGGGAACCTACAATGAGCAGTTCTTC. It translates to CASQREGTYNEQFF.

V gene TRBV2 combines with J gene TRBJ1-1, with 7 nucleotides matching TRBD1. With 1 base clipped from V and 3 bases from J, the junction kept 8 bases outside the gene matches. Germline CDR1 reads SNHLY; CDR2 reads FYNNEI. CDR3 length: 16 amino acids. The CDR3 reads CASSEEWKGAHTEAFF. The CDR3 DNA reads as TGTGCCAGCAGTGAAGAGTGGAAGGGGGCTCACACTGAAGCTTTCTTT.

The rearrangement uses TRBV5-6 and TRBJ1-4; TRBD1 matches at 9 bases. Germline assignment: CDR1 SGHDT and CDR2 YYEEEE. V was clipped by 4 bases and J by 7 bases; unmatched bases: 8. The length of the CDR3 is 15 residues. CDR3 amino acids: CASSPTGTGPEKLFF. CDR3 nucleotide sequence: TGTGCCAGCAGCCCCACCGGGACAGGGCCTGAAAAACTGTTTTTT.

This clone has a single count. The chain joins TRBV27 to TRBJ2-7, with 13 bases aligning to TRBD2. The junction had 8 bases not matched to a gene; V was cut back by 3 bases and J by 3 bases. The germline gives CDR1 MNHEY, CDR2 SMNVEV (reference sequence). CDR3 size: 17 residues. CDR3 sequence reads: CASSFNGLAGEVYEQYF. In DNA form, the CDR3 reads TGTGCCAGCAGTTTTAACGGACTAGCGGGAGAAGTCTACGAGCAGTACTTC.

This chain connects TRBV6-1 to TRBJ1-2; 9 bases are shared with TRBD1. Per germline, CDR1 MNHNS and CDR2 SASEGT. The CDR3 runs 16 residues. J lost 4 bases, V lost 2 bases, and 8 bases had no gene match. The DNA for the CDR3 is TGTGCCAGCAGTGAACAGGGACAGGGCCCAGCCTATGGCTACACCTTC. Its protein product is CASSEQGQGPAYGYTF.

CDR3: CASSYSGGDSSEQYF. The CDR3 DNA sequence: TGTGCCAGCAGTTACTCGGGGGGGGATTCTTCGGAGCAGTACTTC. V gene TRBV6-5 combines with J gene TRBJ2-7; 7 bases fit TRBD2. This CDR3 has 15 residues. V was clipped by 0 bases and J by 7 bases; unmatched bases: 9. Per the germline V gene, CDR1 is MNHEY and CDR2 is SVGAGI.

The chain carries TRBV6-6 and TRBJ1-2; D remains ambiguous. The CDR3 consists of 14 residues. Deletions cut 2 bases from V and 2 bases from J, with 9 bases between. The V gene's germline CDR1 is MNHNY and CDR2 SVGAGI (reference sequence). For the CDR3, the DNA is TGTGCCAGCAGTTACACGACACTGAACTATGGCTACACCTTC. Its protein is CASSYTTLNYGYTF.

The chain combines TRBV6-1 with TRBJ2-1, with 9 bases lining up with TRBD2. CDR3 length equals 16 residues. V lost 2 bases and J lost 3; bases outside the gene matches: 5. Germline lookup yields CDR1 MNHNS and CDR2 SASEGT. The CDR3 coding sequence is TGTGCCAGCAGTGAATTTAGGACTAGCGACTACAATGAGCAGTTCTTC. It yields the protein CASSEFRTSDYNEQFF.

V is TRBV5-4 and J is TRBJ2-3; TRBD2 is a possible D gene (6 bases). This CDR3 has 15 amino acids. CDR1 is SGHNT, CDR2 YYREEE, per germline (reference sequence). V lost 4 bases to trimming and J lost 4 bases, with 16 bases between them. CDR3 loop: CASSGGARGPDTQYF. The CDR3 region has the DNA TGTGCCAGCAGCGGAGGGGCGCGCGGGCCAGATACGCAGTATTTT.

This clone has more than one count but fewer than ten. This chain uses TRBV7-6 with TRBJ1-3; the D is unclear. V lost 0 bases and J lost 4, with 4 bases in between. Germline lookup yields CDR1 SGHVS and CDR2 FNYEAQ. The CDR3 has 13 amino acids. CDR3 DNA sequence: TGTGCCAGCAGCTTAGCTCCAGGAAACACCATATATTTT. As protein: CASSLAPGNTIYF. Supplemented by reference TRBV7-6 and TRBJ1-3, the full variable domain reads GAGVSQSPRYKVTKRGQDVALRCDPISGHVSLYWYRQALGQGPEFLTYFNYEAQQDKSGLPNDRFSAERPEGSISTLTIQRTEQRDSAMYRCASSLAPGNTIYFGEGSWLTVV.

J is TRBJ2-1 and V is TRBV30, with D tentatively TRBD1 (5 bases). V was pared by 4 bases and J by 8 bases, with 9 bases between. CDR3 length: 11 amino acids. Germline loops: CDR1 GTSNPN, CDR2 SVGIG (reference sequence). CDR3 DNA: TGTGCCTGGACAGGGCTGGATGAGCAGTTCTTC. This sequence encodes CAWTGLDEQFF.

The chain combines TRBV11-2 with TRBJ1-4; D is uncertain. The CDR3 runs to 15 residues. CDR1 is SGHAT, CDR2 FQNNGV, per germline. V lost 0 bases, J lost 2 bases, and 7 bases lay in between. The CDR3 DNA follows: TGTGCCAGCAGCTTAGATCGCGGGACTAATGAAAAACTGTTTTTT. It encodes CASSLDRGTNEKLFF.

In nucleotides, the CDR3 is TGTGCCAGCCGGAAGATGACTAGTGCGTTCTTC. Translation gives CASRKMTSAFF. This chain links TRBV28 with TRBJ2-1; the D gene is possibly TRBD2 (6 bases). This CDR3 has 11 amino acids. V lost 8 bases, J lost 15 bases, and 17 bases lay in between. CDR1 and CDR2 from the germline V gene are MDHEN and SYDVKM.